Shown below are 5 T cell receptor beta chains from a single sample sequenced in a study of T-cell reconstitution after alpha-beta-depleted transplantation in children. TCRbeta library preparation incorporated unique molecular identifiers. TCRdb itself ran the PCR reads through MiXCR, one entry per CDR3 protein. The data contain about half a million distinct CDR3 sequences, around an eighth of them singletons. The material sequenced was PBMCs from the stem cell graft donor, taken from the stem cell graft. The receptors were sampled from a human donor who donated a stem cell graft to a child with combined immunodeficiency.

This clonotype showed up many times. The V gene is TRBV12-3 or TRBV12-4, the J gene TRBJ1-1; TRBD1 is a possible D gene (6 bases). Trimming left V 1 base short and J 10 bases short, with 16 bases between. This CDR3 is built from 14 residues. The CDR3 DNA is TGTGCCAGCAGTTTAGAAGGACAGTCGCTTGGAGCTTTCTTT. Translated: CASSLEGQSLGAFF.

The chain uses TRBV5-5 and TRBJ2-1, with 10 bases identical to TRBD2. Germline loops: CDR1 SGHKS, CDR2 YYEKEE (reference sequence). There are 17 residues in the CDR3. The junction had 11 bases not matched to a gene; V was cut back by 4 bases and J by 4 bases. This chain's CDR3 is CASSAASGSILYNEQFF. The CDR3 DNA reads as TGTGCCAGCAGCGCCGCTAGCGGGAGTATCCTGTACAATGAGCAGTTCTTC.

V is TRBV9 and J is TRBJ2-7; D possibly corresponds to TRBD2 (6 bases). The CDR3 spans 13 residues. Per germline, CDR1 SGDLS and CDR2 YYNGEE. Trimming removed 4 bases from V and 4 bases from J, with 12 bases in between. CDR3 in amino acids: CASSTGSHYEQYF. CDR3 coding DNA: TGTGCCAGCAGCACCGGGAGCCATTACGAGCAGTACTTC.

This clonotype showed up just a few times. The chain combines TRBV2 with TRBJ2-1; TRBD2 is a possible D gene (6 bases). V lost 2 bases and J 4 bases, leaving 12 bases between the germline ends. The germline V gene encodes CDR1 SNHLY and CDR2 FYNNEI. CDR3 size: 15 residues. CDR3 bases: TGTGCCAGCAGTGAATATCAGGGAGGATACAATGAGCAGTTCTTC. Protein: CASSEYQGGYNEQFF. Full variable domain (remainder filled in from reference TRBV2 and TRBJ2-1): EPEVTQTPSHQVTQMGQEVILRCVPISNHLYFYWYRQILGQKVEFLVSFYNNEISEKSEIFDDQFSVERPDGSNFTLKIRSTKLEDSAMYFCASSEYQGGYNEQFFGPGTRLTVL.

The CDR3 nucleotides read TGTGCCAGCAGCCGTAGTGGAGCGGAGACCCAGTACTTC. The encoded protein is CASSRSGAETQYF. The rearrangement links TRBV28 to TRBJ2-5; D uncertain. The CDR3 loop spans 13 amino acids. The germline V gene encodes CDR1 MDHEN and CDR2 SYDVKM. V was pared by 6 bases and J by 5 bases, with 13 bases between.